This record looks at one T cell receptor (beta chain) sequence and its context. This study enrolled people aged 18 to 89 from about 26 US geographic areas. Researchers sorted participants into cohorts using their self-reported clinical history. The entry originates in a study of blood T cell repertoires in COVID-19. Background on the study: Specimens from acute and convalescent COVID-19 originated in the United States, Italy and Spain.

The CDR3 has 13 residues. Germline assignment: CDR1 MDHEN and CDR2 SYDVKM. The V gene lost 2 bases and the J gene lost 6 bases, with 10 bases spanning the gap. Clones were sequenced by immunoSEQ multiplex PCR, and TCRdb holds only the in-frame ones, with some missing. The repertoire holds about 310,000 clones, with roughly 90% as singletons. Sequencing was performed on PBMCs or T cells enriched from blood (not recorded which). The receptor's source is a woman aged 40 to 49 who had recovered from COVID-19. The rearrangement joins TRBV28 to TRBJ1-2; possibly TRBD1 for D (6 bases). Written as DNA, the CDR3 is TGTGCCAGCAGTTTAGGGGGGGCGGATGGCTACACCTTC. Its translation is CASSLGGADGYTF.